These T cell receptor beta chains were read from a single sample in a study of Tregs in tolerant kidney transplant recipients. The method was immunoSEQ multiplex PCR; TCRdb's version includes in-frame clones alone and lacks a portion of them. The sample has over 55,000 clones; about 83% are singletons. The source material was CD4+ T cells from blood. These receptors all stem from a human donor in good health. CDR3s include the opening cysteine and the closing phenylalanine or tryptophan. The D gene is left open where the match is weak. Some rows have no size entry. The others give once, few or many, or a class for an expanded clone.

J gene	V gene	clone size	D gene	CDR3 protein	CDR3 DNA
TRBJ1-2	TRBV29-1	NA	TRBD1	CSVDATGDVNYGYTF	TGCAGCGTTGATGCGACAGGGGATGTGAACTATGGCTACACCTTC
TRBJ1-1	TRBV5-8	NA	NA	CASSLVFGGNTEAFF	TGTGCCAGCAGCTTGGTATTTGGGGGGAACACTGAAGCTTTCTTT
TRBJ1-3	TRBV9	few	NA	CASNPTGAEAGNTIYF	TGTGCCAGCAACCCAACGGGGGCAGAAGCTGGAAACACCATATATTTT
TRBJ2-2	TRBV7-2	NA	NA	CASSLRGAAAGELFF	TGTGCCAGCAGCTTACGGGGGGCAGCGGCCGGGGAGCTGTTTTTT
TRBJ2-3	TRBV2	NA	NA	CASRSTFAGGRADTQYF	TGTGCCAGCAGATCAACTTTCGCGGGTGGCAGAGCAGATACGCAGTATTTT
TRBJ1-5	TRBV6-1	NA	NA	CASKPTDRTNQPQHF	TGTGCCAGCAAGCCTACCGACAGAACCAATCAGCCCCAGCATTTT
TRBJ1-2	TRBV27	NA	TRBD1	CASSNTQGNGYTF	TGTGCCAGCAGTAACACACAGGGGAATGGCTACACCTTC
TRBJ2-1	TRBV2	NA	NA	CASSSVAEQFF	TGTGCCAGCAGCTCTGTGGCTGAGCAGTTCTTC
TRBJ2-5	TRBV2	NA	NA	CASMRTPGETQYF	TGTGCCAGCATGCGCACCCCGGGGGAGACCCAGTACTTC
TRBJ2-7	TRBV5-6	NA	NA	CASRGLRDLSYEQYF	TGTGCCAGCAGGGGCCTAAGGGACCTCTCCTACGAGCAGTACTTC
TRBJ1-4	TRBV7-2	NA	TRBD1	CASSRGTVEEKLFF	TGTGCCAGCAGCCGAGGGACAGTTGAAGAAAAACTGTTTTTT
TRBJ2-3	TRBV7-9	few	NA	CASSSQSTDTQYF	TGTGCCAGCAGCTCCCAGTCCACGGATACGCAGTATTTT
TRBJ2-5	TRBV29-1	NA	TRBD1	CSGGTGGGETQYF	TGCAGCGGTGGGACAGGGGGCGGGGAGACCCAGTACTTC
TRBJ2-1	TRBV4-1	NA	NA	CASSQVVARDSYNEQFF	TGCGCCAGCAGCCAAGTTGTTGCCCGGGACTCGTACAATGAACAGTTCTTC
TRBJ2-5	TRBV15	NA	NA	CATSRGEQRDVETQYF	TGTGCCACCAGCAGAGGAGAGCAACGGGATGTAGAGACCCAGTACTTC
TRBJ1-1	TRBV5-4	NA	NA	CASSLDRGVRTEAFF	TGTGCCAGCAGCTTGGACCGGGGGGTTAGGACTGAAGCTTTCTTT
TRBJ2-5	TRBV10-3	NA	NA	CAISGGGLQETQYF	TGTGCCATCTCTGGGGGGGGCCTCCAGGAGACCCAGTACTTC
TRBJ1-5	TRBV27	NA	TRBD1	CASSLQDRHQPQHF	TGTGCCAGCAGTCTCCAGGACAGGCATCAGCCCCAGCATTTT
TRBJ1-5	TRBV27	NA	NA	CASSLGVRGNQPQHF	TGTGCCAGCAGTCTCGGGGTCAGGGGCAATCAGCCCCAGCATTTT
TRBJ2-7	TRBV27	NA	NA	CASSFRPGIEQYF	TGTGCCAGCAGTTTTAGGCCCGGAATAGAGCAGTACTTC
TRBJ2-6	TRBV29-1	NA	NA	CSAPGGANVLTF	TGCAGCGCCCCCGGGGGGGCCAACGTCCTGACTTTC
TRBJ2-5	TRBV25-1	NA	NA	CASSEAGAETQYF	TGTGCCAGCAGTGAGGCTGGCGCGGAGACCCAGTACTTC
TRBJ2-2	TRBV6-5	NA	NA	CASSTRPGSAGELFF	TGTGCCAGCAGTACCCGACCAGGGAGCGCCGGGGAGCTGTTTTTT
TRBJ1-1	TRBV2	once	NA	CASSESWGRGYAEAFF	TGTGCCAGCAGTGAAAGCTGGGGGCGAGGGTATGCTGAAGCTTTCTTT
TRBJ1-5	TRBV6-6	NA	TRBD1	CASTLGQGGQPQHF	TGTGCCAGCACCCTAGGACAGGGTGGCCAGCCCCAGCATTTT
TRBJ2-2	TRBV7-2	NA	NA	CASSFSSGAGELFF	TGTGCCAGCAGCTTCTCCTCGGGTGCCGGGGAGCTGTTTTTT
TRBJ1-1	TRBV7-2	NA	TRBD1	CASSPRRQGTAFF	TGTGCCAGCAGCCCTAGACGACAGGGGACAGCTTTCTTT
TRBJ2-1	TRBV5-4	NA	TRBD2	CASSSRTSGSYNEQFF	TGTGCCAGCAGCTCACGGACTAGCGGGAGCTACAATGAGCAGTTCTTC
TRBJ1-6	TRBV5-1	NA	NA	CASSLIWGQIGSPLHF	TGCGCCAGCAGCTTGATATGGGGGCAGATAGGTTCACCCCTCCACTTT
TRBJ2-2	TRBV11-3	NA	NA	CASSPRQVLSTGELFF	TGTGCCAGCAGCCCCCGACAGGTTCTTAGCACCGGGGAGCTGTTTTTT
TRBJ1-2	TRBV30	NA	NA	CAWSVSREAGYTF	TGTGCCTGGAGTGTATCAAGGGAGGCTGGCTACACCTTC
TRBJ2-2	TRBV5-5	NA	NA	CASTSWGGRDTGELFF	TGTGCCAGCACCTCCTGGGGGGGCCGGGATACCGGGGAGCTGTTTTTT
TRBJ2-1	TRBV6-4	NA	NA	CASSDRAGPNFEQFF	TGTGCCAGCAGTGACAGGGCGGGGCCCAATTTTGAGCAGTTCTTC
TRBJ2-7	TRBV2	NA	NA	CASSVSLEQYF	TGTGCCAGCAGTGTGTCCCTCGAGCAGTACTTC
TRBJ1-5	TRBV10-3	NA	NA	CAIHSSRARADNQPQHF	TGTGCCATCCACAGCTCGAGGGCCCGCGCCGACAATCAGCCCCAGCATTTT
TRBJ1-3	TRBV5-1	NA	NA	CASSTSPGDSGNTIYF	TGCGCCAGCAGCACAAGTCCGGGGGACTCTGGAAACACCATATATTTT
TRBJ2-5	TRBV5-4	NA	TRBD1	CASSAGQVRETQYF	TGTGCCAGCAGCGCGGGACAGGTGCGGGAGACCCAGTACTTC
TRBJ2-1	TRBV4-1	NA	TRBD2	CASRPGGLAGGPTRYNEQFF	TGCGCCAGCAGACCAGGGGGATTAGCGGGAGGACCGACCCGCTACAATGAGCAGTTCTTC
TRBJ2-1	TRBV2	NA	TRBD2	CASTGLADNEQFF	TGTGCCAGCACGGGACTAGCGGACAATGAGCAGTTCTTC
TRBJ2-2	TRBV7-9	NA	NA	CASSRTRDTGELFF	TGTGCCAGCAGCAGAACTAGAGACACCGGGGAGCTGTTTTTT
TRBJ2-6	TRBV27	NA	NA	CASSFEGSGANVLTF	TGTGCCAGCAGTTTTGAAGGCTCTGGGGCCAACGTCCTGACTTTC
TRBJ1-4	TRBV6-5	NA	NA	CASRPLGGVGEKLFF	TGTGCCAGCAGGCCCCTTGGGGGAGTAGGGGAAAAACTGTTTTTT
TRBJ2-7	TRBV5-1	few	NA	CASSPGAYSYEQYF	TGCGCCAGCAGCCCCGGGGCCTACTCCTACGAGCAGTACTTC
TRBJ1-1	TRBV6-5	NA	NA	CASSPGTVAAFF	TGTGCCAGCAGTCCGGGGACTGTAGCAGCTTTCTTT
TRBJ2-7	TRBV5-6	NA	NA	CASSLAHGRSSYEQYF	TGTGCCAGCAGCTTGGCCCACGGCAGGAGCTCCTACGAGCAGTACTTC
TRBJ2-1	TRBV4-3	NA	NA	CARRRVNYNEQFF	TGCGCCCGCAGGAGGGTCAACTACAATGAGCAGTTCTTC
TRBJ2-3	TRBV27	NA	TRBD1	CASSRQGAATDTQYF	TGTGCCAGCAGTCGACAGGGGGCAGCCACAGATACGCAGTATTTT
TRBJ1-5	TRBV5-6	NA	NA	CASSLYRTASNQPQHF	TGTGCCAGCAGCTTATATAGGACAGCTAGCAATCAGCCCCAGCATTTT
TRBJ1-5	TRBV19	NA	NA	CASSMGQKTGYQPQHF	TGTGCCAGTAGTATGGGGCAAAAGACAGGTTATCAGCCCCAGCATTTT
TRBJ2-1	TRBV2	NA	NA	CASSPTRGNEQFF	TGTGCCAGCAGCCCCACTAGGGGCAATGAGCAGTTCTTC